The 22 T cell receptor beta chains listed next were all sequenced from one sample in a study of identical twins. TCRdb analysed the 5' RACE reads with MiXCR anew, one entry per CDR3 protein. The data show hundreds of thousands of distinct CDR3 sequences, roughly an eighth seen once. This sample also belongs to another study, concerning yellow fever vaccine responses in identical twins.

Sequencing used PBMCs. The receptors were gathered from a young woman in good health.

This chain uses TRBV2 with TRBJ1-2; no clear D gene. From germline, CDR1 is SNHLY and CDR2 FYNNEI. V lost 4 bases and J lost 1, with 13 bases in between. The CDR3 has 15 amino acids. The DNA for the CDR3 is TGTGCCAGCAGTGGTAAGGCGGGCAGTAACTATGGCTACACCTTC. This translates into CASSGKAGSNYGYTF.

This clonotype was recorded at least ten times. The chain uses TRBV29-1 and TRBJ1-1; a weak D match, TRBD1 (6 bases). The V end was cut by 6 bases, the J end by 4 bases, with 15 bases between. From germline, CDR1 is SQVTM and CDR2 ANQGSEA. There are 13 residues in the CDR3. The CDR3 is CSVGNVGGTEAFF. The CDR3 nucleotides read TGCAGCGTCGGCAACGTAGGGGGCACTGAAGCTTTCTTT.

The J gene is TRBJ2-1, the V gene TRBV9; D is undetermined. The CDR3 is 15 amino acids. Germline CDR1 is SGDLS and CDR2 is YYNGEE. V lost 3 bases and J 0 bases, leaving 10 bases between the germline ends. As DNA, the CDR3 is TGTGCCAGCAGCGGGGCGACCTCCTCCTACAATGAGCAGTTCTTC. Translated: CASSGATSSYNEQFF.

CDR3 sequence: CARSGLSSSTDTQYF. The CDR3 nucleotides are TGTGCCAGATCGGGACTTTCGTCTAGCACAGATACGCAGTATTTT. The V and J genes are TRBV2 and TRBJ2-3, with D tentatively TRBD2 (6 bases). The CDR3 runs 15 residues. Trimming took off 9 bases at V and 0 bases at J, with 16 bases between the two ends. The germline V gene encodes CDR1 SNHLY and CDR2 FYNNEI.

V and J are TRBV11-2 and TRBJ1-2; a possible D gene is TRBD1 (5 bases). The germline CDR1 and CDR2 sequences are SGHAT and FQNNGV. Trimming took off 2 bases at V and 4 bases at J, with 14 bases between the two ends. This CDR3 has 15 residues. The CDR3 DNA is TGTGCCAGCAGCTTACAGGGTCCGGGGGGCTATGGCTACACCTTC. Translating gives CASSLQGPGGYGYTF. The full variable domain, rest sourced from reference TRBV11-2 and TRBJ1-2, is EAGVAQSPRYKIIEKRQSVAFWCNPISGHATLYWYQQILGQGPKLLIQFQNNGVVDDSQLPKDRFSAERLKGVDSTLKIQPAKLEDSAVYLCASSLQGPGGYGYTFGSGTRLTVV.

Ten or more counts support this clonotype. This chain connects TRBV3-1 to TRBJ2-3; D gene unclear. The length of the CDR3 is 16 residues. The V end lost 0 bases, the J end lost 2 bases, and 12 bases lay between the germline ends. Per germline, CDR1 LGHDT and CDR2 YNNKEL (reference sequence). CDR3 sequence: CASSQEPQPNTDTQYF. The DNA for the CDR3 is TGTGCCAGCAGCCAAGAACCCCAGCCTAACACAGATACGCAGTATTTT.

In DNA form, the CDR3 reads TGTGCCAGCAGCTGGACTAGCGGGGGTTCGGGCACCGGGGAGCTGTTTTTT. It specifies CASSWTSGGSGTGELFF. The V gene is TRBV5-6, the J gene TRBJ2-2; 13 bases map to TRBD2. CDR1 and CDR2 from the germline V gene are SGHDT and YYEEEE. J lost 4 bases, V lost 3 bases, and 6 bases had no gene match. The CDR3 loop spans 17 amino acids. Supplemented by reference TRBV5-6 and TRBJ2-2, the full variable domain reads DAGVTQSPTHLIKTRGQQVTLRCSPKSGHDTVSWYQQALGQGPQFIFQYYEEEERQRGNFPDRFSGHQFPNYSSELNVNALLLGDSALYLCASSWTSGGSGTGELFFGEGSRLTVL.

The chain recombines TRBV7-3 with TRBJ2-3; D is perhaps TRBD2 (5 bases). This CDR3 comprises 16 residues. The germline gives CDR1 SGHTA, CDR2 FQGTGA. Deletions cut 1 base from V and 4 bases from J, with 15 bases between. The CDR3 DNA reads TGTGCCAGCAGCTTAAACGGGGTGGGAGTGTCAGATACGCAGTATTTT. It is translated as CASSLNGVGVSDTQYF.

The chain has TRBV25-1 and TRBJ2-7; D is possibly TRBD1 or TRBD2 (5 bases each). This CDR3 contains 15 residues. The germline V and J ends were trimmed by 6 bases and 3 bases, with 18 bases remaining between them. Per the germline V gene, CDR1 is MGHDK and CDR2 is SYGVNS. Written as DNA, the CDR3 is TGTGCCAGCAGACCCGATGGGGGTACCAACTACGAGCAGTACGTC. Translated, it gives CASRPDGGTNYEQYV.

The rearrangement joins TRBV12-3 or TRBV12-4 to TRBJ2-7; D is ambiguous. The CDR3 runs 11 residues. The V end was cut by 5 bases, the J end by 7 bases, with 9 bases between. CDR3 in amino acids: CASSKTWEQYF. CDR3 bases: TGTGCCAGCAGTAAGACCTGGGAGCAGTACTTC.

The chain joins TRBV20-1 to TRBJ2-7; D gene uncertain. The CDR3 spans 14 residues. Germline V gives CDR1 DFQATT, CDR2 SNEGSKA (reference sequence). CDR3 region: CSIPFGSSSYEQYF. CDR3 bases: TGCAGCATACCTTTCGGGTCGAGCTCCTACGAGCAGTACTTC.

This clonotype was recorded a few times. V usage is TRBV14 and J usage is TRBJ2-1; TRBD2 aligns across 13 bases. The CDR3 sequence is 17 residues long. From germline, CDR1 is SGHDN and CDR2 FVKESK. J lost 8 bases, V lost 2 bases, and 9 bases had no gene match. The CDR3 here is CASSQRLGLAGVDEQFF. CDR3 sequence (DNA): TGTGCCAGCAGCCAAAGGCTCGGACTAGCGGGAGTGGATGAGCAGTTCTTC.

CDR3 DNA sequence: TGTGCCAGCAGGCGGACTGCGGGGGTGACCACCGGGGAGCTGTTTTTT. Its protein is CASRRTAGVTTGELFF. The genes are TRBV6-1 and TRBJ2-2; 7 positions agree with TRBD2. Trimming cost V 6 bases and J 4 bases; bases outside gene matches: 11. This CDR3 is built from 16 residues. The germline V gene encodes CDR1 MNHNS and CDR2 SASEGT.

The rearrangement joins TRBV12-3 or TRBV12-4 to TRBJ2-5; 9 positions match TRBD1. Trimming took 4 bases from V and 7 from J; bases not matched to a gene: 4. The CDR3 spans 13 residues. CDR3 region: CASSWDRAGTQYF. The DNA of the CDR3 is TGTGCCAGCAGTTGGGACAGGGCCGGGACCCAGTACTTC.

This clonotype has more than one count but fewer than ten. V gene TRBV11-1 combines with J gene TRBJ1-1, with 7 bases identical to TRBD1. Per germline, CDR1 SGHAT and CDR2 FQDESV (reference sequence). J was trimmed by 4 bases and V by 5 bases; bases with no gene match: 4. The CDR3 sequence is 13 residues long. Here the CDR3 DNA reads TGTGCCAGCAGCGACGACAGGGTCACTGAAGCTTTCTTT. Encoded protein: CASSDDRVTEAFF. Full variable domain (outside the CDR3, taken from reference TRBV11-1 and TRBJ1-1): EAEVAQSPRYKITEKSQAVAFWCDPISGHATLYWYRQILGQGPELLVQFQDESVVDDSQLPKDRFSAERLKGVDSTLKIQPAELGDSAMYLCASSDDRVTEAFFGQGTRLTVV.

This clonotype was recorded many times. V is TRBV3-1 and J is TRBJ2-1; D is perhaps TRBD1 (6 bases). The V end lost 3 bases, the J end lost 6 bases, and 12 bases lay between the germline ends. Germline V gene lookup returns CDR1 LGHDT and CDR2 YNNKEL (reference sequence). The CDR3 sequence is 14 residues long. The CDR3 protein is CASSQGTSLNEQFF. The CDR3 DNA sequence: TGTGCCAGCAGCCAGGGGACATCCCTCAATGAGCAGTTCTTC.

The chain carries TRBV5-5 and TRBJ2-3, with 8 bases fitting TRBD1. The V segment lost 3 bases and the J segment 5 bases; nucleotides outside the gene matches: 5. The CDR3 runs 14 residues. CDR1 and CDR2 from the germline V gene are SGHKS and YYEKEE (reference sequence). In DNA, the CDR3 is TGTGCCAGCAGCTCCAGGGGGCATTTAGATACGCAGTATTTT. It encodes CASSSRGHLDTQYF. Full variable domain (remainder filled in from reference TRBV5-5 and TRBJ2-3): DAGVTQSPTHLIKTRGQQVTLRCSPISGHKSVSWYQQVLGQGPQFIFQYYEKEERGRGNFPDRFSARQFPNYSSELNVNALLLGDSALYLCASSSRGHLDTQYFGPGTRLTVL.

V usage is TRBV2 and J usage is TRBJ2-7; a weak D match, TRBD1 (6 bases). Trimming took off 6 bases at V and 3 bases at J, with 15 bases between the two ends. The CDR3 runs to 14 residues. CDR1 is SNHLY, CDR2 FYNNEI, per germline. The CDR3 DNA sequence: TGTGCCAGCAGAGACACAGCACAGGGCTACGAGCAGTACTTC. This sequence encodes CASRDTAQGYEQYF.

The chain joins TRBV6-2 or TRBV6-3 to TRBJ2-1, with 15 positions matching TRBD2. The junction had 15 bases not matched to a gene; V was cut back by 2 bases and J by 4 bases. The CDR3 is 21 amino acids. Germline CDR1 and CDR2: MNHEY and SVGEGT. This CDR3 is CASSYAPPGLAGGPYYNEQFF. Here the CDR3 DNA reads TGTGCCAGCAGTTACGCCCCTCCGGGACTAGCGGGAGGACCATATTACAATGAGCAGTTCTTC.

In its sample, this clonotype was seen many times. The chain carries TRBV5-6 and TRBJ2-5; D is unresolved. Trimming shortened V by 1 base and J by 0 bases, and 7 bases separated the two germline ends. CDR1 and CDR2 (germline): SGHDT, YYEEEE. This CDR3 spans 14 amino acids. CDR3 nucleotide sequence: TGTGCCAGCAGCTTGACTCAGTACCAAGAGACCCAGTACTTC. It yields the protein CASSLTQYQETQYF. Full variable domain (rest looked up from reference TRBV5-6 and TRBJ2-5): DAGVTQSPTHLIKTRGQQVTLRCSPKSGHDTVSWYQQALGQGPQFIFQYYEEEERQRGNFPDRFSGHQFPNYSSELNVNALLLGDSALYLCASSLTQYQETQYFGPGTRLLVL.

The chain employs TRBV12-3 or TRBV12-4 and TRBJ2-6; D possibly corresponds to TRBD1 (6 bases). V dropped 7 bases and J dropped 4 bases, with 20 bases sitting between them. CDR3 size: 17 residues. As DNA, the CDR3 is TGTGCCAGCACCGATTCGGACAGACCTCAGGGGGCCAACGTCCTGACTTTC. Its protein is CASTDSDRPQGANVLTF.

The gene calls are TRBV15 and TRBJ2-5; D is unclear. The ends were cut back, 3 bases at V and 0 bases at J, with 8 bases in the middle. Germline CDR1 LNHNV, CDR2 YYDKDF (reference sequence). The CDR3 totals 14 residues. CDR3 sequence: CATSRQLYQETQYF. As DNA, the CDR3 is TGTGCCACCAGCAGGCAGCTGTACCAAGAGACCCAGTACTTC.